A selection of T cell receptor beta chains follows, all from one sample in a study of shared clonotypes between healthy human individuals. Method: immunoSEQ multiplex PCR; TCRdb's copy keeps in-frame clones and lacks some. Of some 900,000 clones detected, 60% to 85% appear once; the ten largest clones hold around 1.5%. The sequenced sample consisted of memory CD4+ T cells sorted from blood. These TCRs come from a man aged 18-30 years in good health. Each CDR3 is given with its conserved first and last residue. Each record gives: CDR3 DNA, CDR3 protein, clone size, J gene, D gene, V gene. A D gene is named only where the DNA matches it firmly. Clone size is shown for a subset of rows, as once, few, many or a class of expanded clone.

DNA: TGTGCCTGGAGTGTACGTCTAGCGGGAGTACGAGTGAATGAGCAGTTCTTC; CDR3: CAWSVRLAGVRVNEQFF; size: -; J: TRBJ2-1; D: TRBD2; V: TRBV30
DNA: TGTGCCAGCAGCTTATTGTTGGGTCCGCGGAAACCCTATGGCTACACCTTC; CDR3: CASSLLLGPRKPYGYTF; size: -; J: TRBJ1-2; D: -; V: TRBV7-8
DNA: TGCGCCAGCAGCCAAGGACCGGGACAGATCTTGGAGACCCAGTACTTC; CDR3: CASSQGPGQILETQYF; size: once; J: TRBJ2-5; D: TRBD1; V: TRBV4-1
DNA: TGCGCCAGCAGCCCCGTACGGCAGGGGCTGATCCCGAACACTGAAGCTTTCTTT; CDR3: CASSPVRQGLIPNTEAFF; size: -; J: TRBJ1-1; D: -; V: TRBV4-3
DNA: TGTGCCAGCAGCGTGTACGGGACGTTCAGCTCCTACGAGCAGTACTTC; CDR3: CASSVYGTFSSYEQYF; size: once; J: TRBJ2-7; D: -; V: TRBV13
DNA: TGCGCCAGCAGCCAAGAACAGGGTGGAAACACCATATATTTT; CDR3: CASSQEQGGNTIYF; size: once; J: TRBJ1-3; D: -; V: TRBV4-3
DNA: TGTGCCAGCAGCCGCGGGACTAGCGGGACCAATGAGCAGTTCTTC; CDR3: CASSRGTSGTNEQFF; size: -; J: TRBJ2-1; D: TRBD2; V: TRBV9
DNA: TGTGCCAGCAAAGGGAGCCCCAGCTCCTACGAGCAGTACTTC; CDR3: CASKGSPSSYEQYF; size: -; J: TRBJ2-7; D: -; V: TRBV2
DNA: TGTGCCAGCAGCTTACTAGCGGGAGGGCCCCGGGAGACCCAGTACTTC; CDR3: CASSLLAGGPRETQYF; size: -; J: TRBJ2-5; D: TRBD2; V: TRBV2
DNA: TGCGCCAGCAGCCCCACCGCGCTAGCGGGTTACAATGAGCAGTTCTTC; CDR3: CASSPTALAGYNEQFF; size: -; J: TRBJ2-1; D: TRBD2; V: TRBV4-1
DNA: TGTGCCAGCAGCCCAGACACAGGTTTTCAGACGAACATTCAGTACTTC; CDR3: CASSPDTGFQTNIQYF; size: -; J: TRBJ2-4; D: -; V: TRBV7-2
DNA: TGCGCCAGCAGCTTGGCCGGTATCACAGATACGCAGTATTTT; CDR3: CASSLAGITDTQYF; size: -; J: TRBJ2-3; D: -; V: TRBV5-1
DNA: TGTGCCAGCAGCAATATCGGGGGGGCCAGCGATGAGCAGTTCTTC; CDR3: CASSNIGGASDEQFF; size: -; J: TRBJ2-1; D: TRBD2; V: TRBV6-5
DNA: TGTGCCAGCAGCCCACAACGGGATGACTACGAGCAGTACTTC; CDR3: CASSPQRDDYEQYF; size: -; J: TRBJ2-7; D: -; V: TRBV11-2
DNA: TGCGCCAGCAGCGGCGGGGGAATCGGTGGAAACACCATATATTTT; CDR3: CASSGGGIGGNTIYF; size: -; J: TRBJ1-3; D: -; V: TRBV4-1
DNA: TGCAGTGCTCCCGACAACACTGAAGCTTTCTTT; CDR3: CSAPDNTEAFF; size: -; J: TRBJ1-1; D: -; V: TRBV20-1
DNA: TGTGCCAGCAGTCTTCAGGGGGGTAGTTCACCCCTCCACTTT; CDR3: CASSLQGGSSPLHF; size: -; J: TRBJ1-6; D: TRBD1; V: TRBV6-5
DNA: TGTGCCTGGGGTTTGCAGGGTAATTCACCCCTCCACTTT; CDR3: CAWGLQGNSPLHF; size: -; J: TRBJ1-6; D: -; V: TRBV30
DNA: TGCAGCGTGGAAAACACCGGGGAGCTGTTTTTT; CDR3: CSVENTGELFF; size: -; J: TRBJ2-2; D: -; V: TRBV29-1
DNA: TGTGCCAGCAGCTTTGGACAGGAGACATACGGCTACACCTTC; CDR3: CASSFGQETYGYTF; size: -; J: TRBJ1-2; D: TRBD1; V: TRBV11-2
DNA: TGTGCCAGCAGTTACGGCGGGGACTATGGCTACACCTTC; CDR3: CASSYGGDYGYTF; size: -; J: TRBJ1-2; D: -; V: TRBV6-5
DNA: TGTGCCTGGAGTGTACTAAGGAGGGTAGCCCTCCAGGGACAGGGGTTCACTGAAGCTTTCTTT; CDR3: CAWSVLRRVALQGQGFTEAFF; size: -; J: TRBJ1-1; D: TRBD1; V: TRBV30
DNA: TGTGCCAGTAAGGTCCAAGGGGGCGCCCCGAGTCAGCCCCAGCATTTT; CDR3: CASKVQGGAPSQPQHF; size: once; J: TRBJ1-5; D: TRBD1; V: TRBV19
DNA: TGCGCCAGCAGCCTTGACAGATACTCTGGAAACACCATATATTTT; CDR3: CASSLDRYSGNTIYF; size: many; J: TRBJ1-3; D: -; V: TRBV5-1
DNA: TGTGCCAGCTCACCTGCCCGGACAGCCTACGAGCAGTACTTC; CDR3: CASSPARTAYEQYF; size: -; J: TRBJ2-7; D: -; V: TRBV18
DNA: TGTGCCAGCAGTGAAGGACGGACTGCCAATCAGCCCCAGCATTTT; CDR3: CASSEGRTANQPQHF; size: once; J: TRBJ1-5; D: -; V: TRBV6-1
DNA: TGTGCCATCAGTAAGAGTAGCGGGACCACCGGGGAGCTGTTTTTT; CDR3: CAISKSSGTTGELFF; size: -; J: TRBJ2-2; D: TRBD2; V: TRBV10-3
DNA: TGTGCCAGCAGCTCCGGGACTAAAAACACCGGGGAGCTGTTTTTT; CDR3: CASSSGTKNTGELFF; size: -; J: TRBJ2-2; D: TRBD2; V: TRBV11-2
DNA: TGTGCCTGGAGTGTACGGTGGGGCGGAGACGAAGCTTTCTTT; CDR3: CAWSVRWGGDEAFF; size: -; J: TRBJ1-1; D: -; V: TRBV30
DNA: TGCAGCGTCAGAACAGGGGGGGTGCACACCGGGGAGCTGTTTTTT; CDR3: CSVRTGGVHTGELFF; size: -; J: TRBJ2-2; D: -; V: TRBV29-1
DNA: TGCGCCAGCAGCTTCGGAGATACGCAGTATTTT; CDR3: CASSFGDTQYF; size: few; J: TRBJ2-3; D: -; V: TRBV5-1
DNA: TGTGCCAGCAGTTCGCCGGGACAGGGGGCTTGGGAGCAGTACTTC; CDR3: CASSSPGQGAWEQYF; size: -; J: TRBJ2-7; D: TRBD1; V: TRBV28
DNA: TGCGCCAGCAGCGCGCTGGCCAATGAGCAGTTCTTC; CDR3: CASSALANEQFF; size: -; J: TRBJ2-1; D: -; V: TRBV5-1
DNA: TGTGCCAGCAGTTCCCCTACAGGGAACACTGAAGCTTTCTTT; CDR3: CASSSPTGNTEAFF; size: -; J: TRBJ1-1; D: -; V: TRBV28
DNA: TGTGCCAGCAAGGAGGGGGATGCTGGAAACACCATATATTTT; CDR3: CASKEGDAGNTIYF; size: few; J: TRBJ1-3; D: -; V: TRBV2
DNA: TGTGCCAGCAGCCCGGACAGGATTGCCTACGAGCAGTACTTC; CDR3: CASSPDRIAYEQYF; size: -; J: TRBJ2-7; D: TRBD1; V: TRBV5-4
DNA: TGTGCCATCAGACCGGGACAGGGGACCCCTAGCACAGATACGCAGTATTTT; CDR3: CAIRPGQGTPSTDTQYF; size: once; J: TRBJ2-3; D: TRBD1; V: TRBV10-3
DNA: TGTGCCAGCAGCCCTCTCGGCTACGAGCAGTACTTC; CDR3: CASSPLGYEQYF; size: -; J: TRBJ2-7; D: -; V: TRBV7-8
DNA: TGTGCCAGCAGCAAAGGGGGAGGAGGGAGAGAGACCCAGTACTTC; CDR3: CASSKGGGGRETQYF; size: -; J: TRBJ2-5; D: -; V: TRBV14
DNA: TGTGCCAGCTCACGGGACAGCGGCTACACCTTC; CDR3: CASSRDSGYTF; size: -; J: TRBJ1-2; D: TRBD1; V: TRBV18
DNA: TGTGCCACCAGCAGAGATACTAACTATGGCTACACCTTC; CDR3: CATSRDTNYGYTF; size: -; J: TRBJ1-2; D: -; V: TRBV15
DNA: TGTGCCAGCAGCCTCCTAAGGCCGACAGGGCGCAACACTGAAGCTTTCTTT; CDR3: CASSLLRPTGRNTEAFF; size: -; J: TRBJ1-1; D: TRBD1; V: TRBV7-2
DNA: TGTGCCAGCTCACCACCGAGACTAGCGGGCGAAACCTACGAGCAGTACTTC; CDR3: CASSPPRLAGETYEQYF; size: -; J: TRBJ2-7; D: TRBD2; V: TRBV18
DNA: TGCAGCGCTGACAGGGGGTTGGCTTTCTTT; CDR3: CSADRGLAFF; size: -; J: TRBJ1-1; D: TRBD1; V: TRBV29-1
DNA: TGTGCCAGCAGCTTGAATTCTAGGGGTGACACAGATACGCAGTATTTT; CDR3: CASSLNSRGDTDTQYF; size: -; J: TRBJ2-3; D: -; V: TRBV5-4
DNA: TGTGCCACCAGCAGAGTACTAGCGGGCGATACGCAGTATTTT; CDR3: CATSRVLAGDTQYF; size: -; J: TRBJ2-3; D: TRBD2; V: TRBV15
DNA: TGTGCCAGCAGTTACCTCCCGGGACAGCCCTACGAGCAGTACTTC; CDR3: CASSYLPGQPYEQYF; size: -; J: TRBJ2-7; D: TRBD1; V: TRBV6-5
DNA: TGTGCCAGCTCCCAGGGGCGGCTCACTGAAGCTTTCTTT; CDR3: CASSQGRLTEAFF; size: few; J: TRBJ1-1; D: -; V: TRBV7-9
DNA: TGCGCCAGCAGCCAAGGGATCGACAGGAATCAGCCCCAGCATTTT; CDR3: CASSQGIDRNQPQHF; size: -; J: TRBJ1-5; D: -; V: TRBV4-1
DNA: TGTGCCAGCTCACGTTTTAGGACCGTCTACGAGCAGTACTTC; CDR3: CASSRFRTVYEQYF; size: -; J: TRBJ2-7; D: -; V: TRBV18
DNA: TGTGCCAGCAGCAACCAGGGCGATCAGCCCCAGCATTTT; CDR3: CASSNQGDQPQHF; size: few; J: TRBJ1-5; D: -; V: TRBV7-2
DNA: TGTGCCAGCAGCCCAGGACTAGCGGGAGTAAGGAATGAGCAGTTCTTC; CDR3: CASSPGLAGVRNEQFF; size: -; J: TRBJ2-1; D: TRBD2; V: TRBV7-2
DNA: TGTGCCAGCAGTAAACTAGCGGGACCCTACGAGCAGTACTTC; CDR3: CASSKLAGPYEQYF; size: -; J: TRBJ2-7; D: TRBD2; V: TRBV27